This is a list of T cell receptor beta chains from one sample in a study of blood T cell repertoires in COVID-19. Using immunoSEQ multiplex PCR, the repertoire was profiled, and TCRdb retains in-frame clones only, with some absent. The table has some 130,000 clones, roughly 80% seen once; the top ten hold roughly 11%. The sample consisted of peripheral blood. Receptors originate from a man in his sixties who had recovered from COVID-19. The CDR3 runs from the conserved cysteine through the conserved F or W. D genes are given only for firm matches.

>TRBV11-2|-|TRBJ2-7
TGTGCCAGCAGCTTAGAGGGAGCCCCAGCTTACGAGCAGTACTTC
CASSLEGAPAYEQYF
>TRBV7-8|-|TRBJ2-7
TGTGCCAGCAGCTTAGGGACAGCGACCTACGAGCAGTACTTC
CASSLGTATYEQYF
>TRBV9|-|TRBJ1-3
TGTGCCAGCAGCGCCACAGGGTCTGGAAACACCATATATTTT
CASSATGSGNTIYF
>TRBV10-3|-|TRBJ1-1
TGTGCCATCAGTGAGGAACAGAACAACGCGGCTTTCTTT
CAISEEQNNAAFF
>TRBV30|TRBD1|TRBJ1-2
TGTGCCTGGGACCACGGGACAGGGAGGCCGCGGCAGGGCTACACCTTC
CAWDHGTGRPRQGYTF
>TRBV2|TRBD1|TRBJ2-3
TGTGCCAGCACTAACAGGGGGACGCAGTATTTT
CASTNRGTQYF
>TRBV24-1|-|TRBJ2-3
TGTGCCACCAGTGACATTTTAGATACGCAGTATTTT
CATSDILDTQYF
>TRBV5-1|TRBD1|TRBJ2-1
TGCGCCAGCCGTCAAACAGGGGGGATGGGTGAGCAGTTCTTC
CASRQTGGMGEQFF
>TRBV5-4|-|TRBJ2-3
TGTGCCAGCAGCCTCAAACAGGGATTCACAGATACGCAGTATTTT
CASSLKQGFTDTQYF
>TRBV29-1|-|TRBJ2-1
TGCAGCGTTGAAGAACAAGAGTTTATGGGCGCTGGGAATGAGCAGTTCTTC
CSVEEQEFMGAGNEQFF
>TRBV4-1|TRBD2|TRBJ2-5
TGCGCCAGCAGCCCACCGGGGGGGGAGACCCAGTACTTC
CASSPPGGETQYF
>TRBV9|TRBD2|TRBJ2-7
TGTGCCAGCCGCGGGAGCTCCTACGAGCAGTACTTC
CASRGSSYEQYF
>TRBV19|-|TRBJ2-3
TGTGCCAGTAGTATAGACCGGACTCTTATAGATACGCAGTATTTT
CASSIDRTLIDTQYF
>TRBV6-5|TRBD1|TRBJ1-6
TGTGCCAGCAGCCCAGGGGGCGCAGCTAATTCACCCCTCCACTTT
CASSPGGAANSPLHF
>TRBV4-3|TRBD2|TRBJ2-1
TGCGCCAGCAGCCAACAGACCGGGGGGTACAATGAGCAGTTCTTC
CASSQQTGGYNEQFF
>TRBV6-6|-|TRBJ2-7
TGTGCCAGCTCAATAACGGGGGATTTGTACGAGCAGTACTTC
CASSITGDLYEQYF